Below are 18 T cell receptor beta chains sequenced from a single sample in a study of beta chain features in type 1 diabetes. Study-wide points: People with Type 1 diabetes carried modestly yet significantly shorter TCRB CDR3s in all four CD4+ subsets.

Every bit of the isolated RNA underwent reverse transcription, so sequencing read expressed TCRB transcripts. Clones were read by immunoSEQ multiplex PCR, and TCRdb kept only the in-frame ones, dropping some. In the table there are some 240,000 clones, roughly 16% of which are singletons. Their antigens remain unidentified. Sequenced input: naive CD4+ T cells from blood. The source is a man aged 25-45 years with type 1 diabetes.

The chain carries TRBV30 and TRBJ2-7; no clear D gene. The CDR3 length is 13 residues. V dropped 1 base and J dropped 6 bases, with 13 bases sitting between them. CDR1 is GTSNPN and CDR2 is SVGIG in the germline V gene (reference sequence). For the CDR3, the DNA is TGTGCCTGGAGTGGAGTCAGTCTCCTCGAGCAGTACTTC. Amino acid sequence: CAWSGVSLLEQYF.

The rearrangement uses TRBV4-2 and TRBJ2-3; 7 positions agree with TRBD2. The CDR3 runs to 13 residues. Germline CDR1 LGHNA, CDR2 YNFKEQ. Losses at the gene ends were 0 bases for V and 8 bases for J; bases not matched to a gene: 2. This chain's CDR3 is CASSQDPGGTQYF. Written as DNA, the CDR3 is TGTGCCAGCAGCCAAGATCCGGGGGGTACGCAGTATTTT.

The chain is built from TRBV5-4 and TRBJ1-1; no reliable D call. CDR3 length equals 13 residues. V was clipped by 5 bases and J by 1 base, with 9 bases between them. Germline lookup yields CDR1 SGHNT and CDR2 YYREEE (reference sequence). The CDR3 is CASSPPRNTEAFF. As DNA, the CDR3 is TGTGCCAGCAGTCCTCCACGGAACACTGAAGCTTTCTTT.

This clone came up a few times. J is TRBJ2-3 and V is TRBV6-5, with 7 nucleotides matching TRBD1. This CDR3 spans 14 amino acids. Germline trimming cut 6 bases from V and 11 bases from J; bases unmatched to any gene: 14. Germline CDR1 and CDR2: MNHEY and SVGAGI. This CDR3 is CASRPGTEVDWQYF. The CDR3 DNA reads TGTGCCAGCAGACCTGGGACAGAGGTAGATTGGCAGTATTTT.

CDR3 region: CASSPGIGAGANVLTF. CDR3 DNA: TGTGCCAGCAGCCCGGGAATAGGGGCTGGGGCCAACGTCCTGACTTTC. The chain has TRBV28 and TRBJ2-6; D is possibly TRBD1 or TRBD2 (5 bases each). V was shortened by 6 bases and J by 2 bases, with 14 bases between the two germline ends. CDR1 and CDR2 from the germline V gene are MDHEN and SYDVKM. CDR3 length equals 16 residues.

CDR3 protein: CASSSTREIQFF. The CDR3 DNA is TGTGCCAGCAGCAGTACCCGGGAGATCCAGTTCTTC. J is TRBJ2-1 and V is TRBV7-9; maybe TRBD2 (6 bases). CDR3 length: 12 residues. The V gene's germline CDR1 is SEHNR and CDR2 FQNEAQ (reference sequence). V lost 5 bases, J lost 13 bases, and 15 bases lay in between.

This clone was observed a handful of times. The chain recombines TRBV10-3 with TRBJ2-7, with TRBD1 matching 7 bases. V was clipped by 4 bases and J by 3 bases; unmatched bases: 6. CDR1 and CDR2 from the germline V gene are ENHRY and SYGVKD. The CDR3 covers 14 residues. For the CDR3, the DNA is TGTGCCATCAGTGTACAGGGGATAGACTACGAGCAGTACTTC. Translating it yields CAISVQGIDYEQYF.

This clone was counted only a few times. The rearrangement uses TRBV29-1 and TRBJ2-1; D is possibly TRBD1 (5 bases). There are 16 residues in the CDR3. Germline assignment: CDR1 SQVTM and CDR2 ANQGSEA. V lost 4 bases and J 0 bases, leaving 16 bases between the germline ends. For the CDR3, the DNA is TGCAGCGTTGGGCTTTGGGGCAGGCCCTCCTACAATGAGCAGTTCTTC. It encodes CSVGLWGRPSYNEQFF.

The chain employs TRBV20-1 and TRBJ2-7, with D unclear. Germline V gene lookup returns CDR1 DFQATT and CDR2 SNEGSKA (reference sequence). V was shortened by 6 bases and J by 1 base, with 7 bases between the two germline ends. CDR3 length: 11 amino acids. The CDR3 DNA reads TGCAGTGCCTTGTGGTCCTACGAGCAGTACTTC. Protein sequence: CSALWSYEQYF.

This chain's CDR3 is CASSLYFGSTYEQYF. CDR3 nucleotides: TGTGCCAGCAGTTTATATTTCGGGTCGACCTACGAGCAGTACTTC. V usage is TRBV27 and J usage is TRBJ2-7; D is undetermined. V was cut by 1 base and J by 2 bases, with 12 bases left in between. The CDR3 runs 15 residues. In germline, CDR1 is MNHEY, CDR2 SMNVEV (reference sequence).

The genes are TRBV5-4 and TRBJ1-4; 7 bases are shared with TRBD1. This CDR3 is 15 amino acids long. V lost 4 bases and J lost 5; bases outside the gene matches: 8. CDR1 is SGHNT, CDR2 YYREEE, per germline (reference sequence). CDR3 region: CASSRTGQTNEKLFF. CDR3 nucleotide sequence: TGTGCCAGCAGCCGTACGGGACAGACGAATGAAAAACTGTTTTTT.

This clone has only a few counts. V and J are TRBV7-2 and TRBJ2-5, with 9 bases identical to TRBD2. Germline V lookup: CDR1 SGHTA, CDR2 FQGNSA. The CDR3 is 12 amino acids. The junction had 6 bases not matched to a gene; V was cut back by 11 bases and J by 5 bases. DNA of the CDR3: TGTGCCGTTAGCGGGAGCGAGGAGACCCAGTACTTC. As protein: CAVSGSEETQYF.

V usage is TRBV28 and J usage is TRBJ2-7, with TRBD2 matching 13 bases. Germline V gives CDR1 MDHEN, CDR2 SYDVKM. The junction had 5 bases not matched to a gene; V was cut back by 3 bases and J by 3 bases. This CDR3 has 16 residues. The CDR3 coding sequence is TGTGCCAGCAGTTTCTTAGGGACTAGCGGGATCTACGAGCAGTACTTC. Protein sequence: CASSFLGTSGIYEQYF.

In regard to this clone: The same CDR3 is also encoded by other DNA sequences in this sample. The CDR3 loop reads CSVEDRGRNTEAFF. The CDR3 nucleotides read TGCAGCGTTGAAGATCGGGGGAGAAACACTGAAGCTTTCTTT. This chain joins TRBV29-1 and TRBJ1-1; D is possibly TRBD1 (5 bases). V dropped 0 bases and J dropped 2 bases, with 10 bases sitting between them. There are 14 residues in the CDR3. Germline V gene data show CDR1 as SQVTM and CDR2 as ANQGSEA.

The chain combines TRBV5-1 with TRBJ2-7; tentatively, D is TRBD2 (6 bases). The CDR3 runs to 16 residues. Germline CDR1 SGHRS, CDR2 YFSETQ. V was pared by 2 bases and J by 2 bases, with 17 bases between. CDR3 amino acids: CASSLSTASGAYEQYF. The CDR3 DNA sequence: TGCGCCAGCAGCTTATCTACGGCCTCGGGGGCCTACGAGCAGTACTTC.

The genes are TRBV7-2 and TRBJ2-7, with 14 bases aligning to TRBD2. There are 16 residues in the CDR3. Per germline, CDR1 SGHTA and CDR2 FQGNSA. V lost 4 bases and J lost 11; bases outside the gene matches: 13. The CDR3 spells CASSSSGLAGVRHEYF. As DNA, the CDR3 is TGTGCCAGCAGCTCATCGGGACTAGCGGGAGTGCGGCATGAGTACTTC.

The chain has TRBV29-1 and TRBJ2-5; D unclear. Judging by the DNA end, TRBJ2-7 fits better; the J call may be wrong. The length of the CDR3 is 12 residues. Germline lookup yields CDR1 SQVTM and CDR2 ANQGSEA. For the CDR3, the DNA is TGCAGCGCGTCCTACGGTGCCTACGAGCAGTACTTC. Residues: CSASYGAYEQYF.

This clone was counted only a few times. The chain carries TRBV4-1 and TRBJ1-2; TRBD1 might be the D (5 bases). Germline V gives CDR1 MGHRA, CDR2 YSYEKL. Trimming pared 1 base from V and 2 bases from J, leaving 14 bases between. CDR3 length: 16 residues. Here the CDR3 DNA reads TGCGCCAGCAGCCAAGTATTCCGGGACTTCAACTATGGCTACACCTTC. Protein: CASSQVFRDFNYGYTF.